The next 21 T cell receptor beta chains were all read from a single sample in a study of blood T cell repertoires in COVID-19. Produced via immunoSEQ multiplex PCR; TCRdb's table is partial and in-frame only. In the table there are approximately 150,000 clones, 84% of which are singletons. The sample comprised PBMCs or T cells enriched from blood (not recorded which). The source is a man aged 50-60 years who had recovered from COVID-19.

This rearrangement joins TRBV9 to TRBJ1-3; D is perhaps TRBD1 (5 bases). Trimming shortened V by 1 base and J by 4 bases, and 18 bases separated the two germline ends. The V gene's germline CDR1 is SGDLS and CDR2 YYNGEE. The CDR3 sequence is 17 residues long. The CDR3 DNA reads as TGTGCCAGCAGCGTACTACCTGAGTTAAGGGGAGGAAACACCATATATTTT. Its translation: CASSVLPELRGGNTIYF.

The chain links TRBV29-1 to TRBJ2-7; TRBD2 agrees at 7 bases. This CDR3 contains 13 residues. The V gene end was trimmed by 1 base and the J gene end by 5 bases; junction bases not matched to a gene: 5. Germline loops: CDR1 SQVTM, CDR2 ANQGSEA. The CDR3 protein is CSVEGRAGNEQYF. CDR3 coding DNA: TGCAGCGTTGAAGGACGAGCGGGGAACGAGCAGTACTTC.

The chain has TRBV7-3 and TRBJ1-5, with 9 nucleotides matching TRBD1. There are 15 residues in the CDR3. J gave up 7 bases and V 2 bases, and 6 bases lay outside the gene matches. Per the germline V gene, CDR1 is SGHTA and CDR2 is FQGTGA. CDR3 sequence: CASSLHRGQGQPQHF. CDR3 DNA sequence: TGTGCCAGCAGCTTACACCGAGGACAGGGGCAGCCCCAGCATTTT.

The rearrangement uses TRBV3-1 (or the pseudogene TRBV3-2) and TRBJ1-6, with D tentatively TRBD1 (5 bases). The CDR3 is 15 residues long. Trimming took off 1 base at V and 5 bases at J, with 9 bases between the two ends. CDR1 and CDR2 (germline): LGHDT, YNNKEL (reference sequence). The CDR3 DNA reads TGTGCCAGCAGCCAAGGCCCGGGGGATAATTCACCCCTCCACTTT. It specifies CASSQGPGDNSPLHF.

This chain connects TRBV3-1 (or the pseudogene TRBV3-2) to TRBJ2-1, with 8 bases lining up with TRBD2. The CDR3 is 15 amino acids. Trimming at V came to 1 base and at J to 9 bases, leaving 8 bases not matched to a gene. Germline V CDR1 and CDR2: LGHDT, YNNKEL (reference sequence). The CDR3 spells CASSQAGTSLSEQFF. The CDR3 nucleotides are TGTGCCAGCAGCCAAGCAGGGACTAGTCTCAGTGAGCAGTTCTTC.

This sequence joins TRBV5-6 and TRBJ1-1; no clear D. CDR1 is SGHDT and CDR2 is YYEEEE in the germline V gene. The CDR3 is made up of 14 amino acids. V gave up 2 bases and J gave up 6 bases, with 14 bases separating them. Here the CDR3 DNA reads TGTGCCAGCAGCTTCCTTCGAGGGTACGCTGAAGCTTTCTTT. Protein sequence: CASSFLRGYAEAFF.

The chain is built from TRBV14 and TRBJ2-1, with a possible D match to TRBD1 (6 bases). The germline V gene encodes CDR1 SGHDN and CDR2 FVKESK. The CDR3 has 19 residues. V lost 0 bases to trimming and J lost 0 bases, with 18 bases between them. The CDR3 DNA follows: TGTGCCAGCAGCCAAGATAGAAGGGGGACCCGTAGCTCCTACAATGAGCAGTTCTTC. Its translation is CASSQDRRGTRSSYNEQFF.

Concerning this clone: This may come from a read error, since a much larger clone is one base off. The V call is TRBV3-1 (or the pseudogene TRBV3-2), the J call TRBJ1-2, with TRBD1 matching 10 bases. This CDR3 has 14 amino acids. Germline V gene lookup returns CDR1 LGHDT and CDR2 YNNKEL (reference sequence). The V segment lost 4 bases and the J segment 3 bases; nucleotides outside the gene matches: 2. The CDR3 sequence is CASSPGTGDYGYTF. CDR3 sequence (DNA): TGTGCCAGCAGCCCCGGGACAGGGGACTATGGCTACACCTTC.

This chain joins TRBV9 and TRBJ2-1; tentatively, D is TRBD2 (9 bases). Deletions cut 3 bases from V and 9 bases from J, with 22 bases between. This CDR3 has 16 amino acids. Germline CDR1 and CDR2: SGDLS and YYNGEE. CDR3 DNA: TGTGCCAGCAGCGGACAGGGGCTAGCGGGGACCTTTGAGCAGTTCTTC. Translated: CASSGQGLAGTFEQFF.

In DNA, the CDR3 is TGTGCCAGCAGTTACTCGCAGAACTCTGGGGCCAACGTCCTGACTTTC. It encodes CASSYSQNSGANVLTF. V and J are TRBV6-5 and TRBJ2-6, with no clear D. The CDR3 consists of 16 residues. CDR1 and CDR2 from the germline V gene are MNHEY and SVGAGI. Between the trimmed V and J ends, which lost 0 bases and 0 bases, there was a span of 6 bases.

This chain uses TRBV11-1 with TRBJ1-6; D is possibly TRBD1 (6 bases). The V end was cut by 4 bases, the J end by 5 bases, with 12 bases between. The V gene's germline CDR1 is SGHAT and CDR2 FQDESV (reference sequence). The CDR3 covers 15 residues. CDR3 sequence (DNA): TGTGCCAGCAGCTCCGGTGGACAGAATAATTCACCCCTCCACTTT. As protein: CASSSGGQNNSPLHF.

This clone was seen more than once but under ten times. The chain joins TRBV7-9 to TRBJ1-5, with no clear D. The CDR3 runs 12 residues. Germline V gene data show CDR1 as SEHNR and CDR2 as FQNEAQ (reference sequence). V was cut by 1 base and J by 5 bases, with 3 bases left in between. CDR3 amino acids: CASSLDYQPQHF. In nucleotides, the CDR3 is TGTGCCAGCAGCTTAGACTATCAGCCCCAGCATTTT.

The J gene is TRBJ2-3, the V gene TRBV10-1; 7 nucleotides agree with TRBD1. Unmatched junction bases numbered 8, after V lost 5 bases and J lost 3 bases. Germline V CDR1 and CDR2: WNHNN, SYGVQD (reference sequence). The CDR3 consists of 15 residues. The CDR3 reads CASSPDRAQTDTQYF. As DNA, the CDR3 is TGCGCCAGCAGTCCCGACAGGGCCCAAACAGATACGCAGTATTTT.

Only a few counts were recorded for this clone. V usage is TRBV27 and J usage is TRBJ1-5; D gene uncertain. The V and J ends lost 5 bases and 4 bases respectively, with 15 bases between them. The CDR3 loop spans 15 amino acids. The germline V gene encodes CDR1 MNHEY and CDR2 SMNVEV (reference sequence). In DNA, the CDR3 is TGTGCCAGCAGTCCCTTCAGGAGGACTAATCAGCCCCAGCATTTT. Its translation is CASSPFRRTNQPQHF.

The chain employs TRBV6-1 and TRBJ2-3; D remains ambiguous. The CDR3 is 12 residues long. V was cut by 8 bases and J by 3 bases, with 9 bases left in between. Germline loops: CDR1 MNHNS, CDR2 SASEGT. CDR3 bases: TGTGCCAGCTGTGCCGGTACAGATACGCAGTATTTT. Translated: CASCAGTDTQYF.

This clone was observed a few times. The chain combines TRBV3-1 (or the pseudogene TRBV3-2) with TRBJ2-5; TRBD2 matches at 7 bases. Germline CDR1 and CDR2: LGHDT and YNNKEL (reference sequence). Trimming removed 1 base from V and 2 bases from J; junction bases left unmatched: 13. The CDR3 runs 18 residues. CDR3 residues: CASSQVLAGGGSQETQYF. In DNA form, the CDR3 reads TGTGCCAGCAGCCAAGTATTAGCGGGTGGGGGAAGTCAAGAGACCCAGTACTTC.

This clone was picked up a small number of times. The chain links TRBV27 to TRBJ1-2, with D perhaps TRBD1 (5 bases). Per the germline V gene, CDR1 is MNHEY and CDR2 is SMNVEV (reference sequence). V was clipped by 5 bases and J by 1 base, with 11 bases between them. The CDR3 sequence is 14 residues long. The CDR3 protein is CASSDAGGNYGYTF. CDR3 nucleotide sequence: TGTGCCAGCAGTGACGCGGGGGGTAACTATGGCTACACCTTC.

The chain is built from TRBV19 and TRBJ1-1, with TRBD1 matching 8 bases. The CDR3 consists of 14 residues. From germline, CDR1 is LNHDA and CDR2 SQIVND (reference sequence). With V trimmed by 2 bases and J by 4 bases, 3 bases remained unmatched. For the CDR3, the DNA is TGTGCCAGTAGTATACCAGGGGGCCTCACTGAAGCTTTCTTT. This encodes CASSIPGGLTEAFF.

V is TRBV7-2 and J is TRBJ2-2, with TRBD2 matching 8 bases. The length of the CDR3 is 17 residues. The V gene's germline CDR1 is SGHTA and CDR2 FQGNSA. The trim removed 1 base at V and 2 bases at J, leaving 6 bases unmatched. CDR3 in amino acids: CASSLEWTSINTGELFF. CDR3 DNA: TGTGCCAGCAGCTTAGAGTGGACTAGCATTAACACCGGGGAGCTGTTTTTT.

The V gene is TRBV20-1, the J gene TRBJ2-2; no clear D gene. V gave up 3 bases and J gave up 2 bases, with 7 bases separating them. The CDR3 runs 13 residues. Per the germline V gene, CDR1 is DFQATT and CDR2 is SNEGSKA (reference sequence). The DNA for the CDR3 is TGCAGTGCTAGTCCAGTAAACACCGGGGAGCTGTTTTTT. This gives the protein CSASPVNTGELFF.

In its sample, this clone was seen once. The rearrangement joins TRBV2 to TRBJ2-3; 12 nucleotides line up with TRBD2. This CDR3 is 16 amino acids long. With V trimmed by 6 bases and J by 1 base, 5 bases remained unmatched. Germline V CDR1 and CDR2: SNHLY, FYNNEI. In nucleotides, the CDR3 is TGTGCCAGCAGCGGTCGGACTAGCGGGGGCACAGATACGCAGTATTTT. Residues: CASSGRTSGGTDTQYF. The full variable domain, completed using reference TRBV2 and TRBJ2-3, is EPEVTQTPSHQVTQMGQEVILRCVPISNHLYFYWYRQILGQKVEFLVSFYNNEISEKSEIFDDQFSVERPDGSNFTLKIRSTKLEDSAMYFCASSGRTSGGTDTQYFGPGTRLTVL.